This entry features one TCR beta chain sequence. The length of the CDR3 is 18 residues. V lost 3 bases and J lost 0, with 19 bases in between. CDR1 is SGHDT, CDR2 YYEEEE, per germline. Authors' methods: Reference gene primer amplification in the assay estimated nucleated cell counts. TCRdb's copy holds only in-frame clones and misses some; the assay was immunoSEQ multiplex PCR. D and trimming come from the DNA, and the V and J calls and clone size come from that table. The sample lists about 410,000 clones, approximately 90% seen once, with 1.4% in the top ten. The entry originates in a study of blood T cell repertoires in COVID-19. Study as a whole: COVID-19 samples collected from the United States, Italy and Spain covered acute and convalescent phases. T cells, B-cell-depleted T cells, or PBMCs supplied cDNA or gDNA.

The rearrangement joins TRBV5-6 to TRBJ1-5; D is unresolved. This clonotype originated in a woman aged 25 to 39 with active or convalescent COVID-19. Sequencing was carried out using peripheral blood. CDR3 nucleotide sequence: TGTGCCAGCAGCTCCCACGGTACAGAGCCCTATAGCAATCAGCCCCAGCATTTT. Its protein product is CASSSHGTEPYSNQPQHF.